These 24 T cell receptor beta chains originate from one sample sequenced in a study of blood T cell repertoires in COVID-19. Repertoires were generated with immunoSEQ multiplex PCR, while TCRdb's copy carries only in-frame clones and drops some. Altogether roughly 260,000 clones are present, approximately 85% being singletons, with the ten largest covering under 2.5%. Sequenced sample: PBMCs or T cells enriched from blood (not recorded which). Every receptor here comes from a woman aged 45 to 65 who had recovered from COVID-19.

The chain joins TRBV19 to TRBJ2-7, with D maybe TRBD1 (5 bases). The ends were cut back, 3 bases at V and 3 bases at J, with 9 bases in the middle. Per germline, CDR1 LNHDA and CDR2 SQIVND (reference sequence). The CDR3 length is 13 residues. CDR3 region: CASSMSTDYEQYF. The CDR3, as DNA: TGTGCCAGTAGTATGTCGACAGACTACGAGCAGTACTTC. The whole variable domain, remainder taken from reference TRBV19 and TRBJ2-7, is DGGITQSPKYLFRKEGQNVTLSCEQNLNHDAMYWYRQDPGQGLRLIYYSQIVNDFQKGDIAEGYSVSREKKESFPLTVTSAQKNPTAFYLCASSMSTDYEQYFGPGTRLTVT.

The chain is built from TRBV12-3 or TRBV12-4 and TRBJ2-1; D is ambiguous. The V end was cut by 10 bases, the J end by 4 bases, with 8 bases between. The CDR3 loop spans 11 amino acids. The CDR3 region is CATMEYNEQFF. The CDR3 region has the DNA TGTGCCACTATGGAGTACAATGAGCAGTTCTTC.

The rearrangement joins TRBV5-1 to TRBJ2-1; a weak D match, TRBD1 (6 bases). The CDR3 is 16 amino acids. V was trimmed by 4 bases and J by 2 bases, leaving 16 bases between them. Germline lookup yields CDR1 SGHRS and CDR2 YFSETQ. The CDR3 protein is CASSHQEQGPYNEQFF. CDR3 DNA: TGCGCCAGCAGCCACCAAGAACAGGGACCCTACAATGAGCAGTTCTTC. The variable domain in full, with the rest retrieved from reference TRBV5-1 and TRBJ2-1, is KAGVTQTPRYLIKTRGQQVTLSCSPISGHRSVSWYQQTPGQGLQFLFEYFSETQRNKGNFPGRFSGRQFSNSRSEMNVSTLELGDSALYLCASSHQEQGPYNEQFFGPGTRLTVL.

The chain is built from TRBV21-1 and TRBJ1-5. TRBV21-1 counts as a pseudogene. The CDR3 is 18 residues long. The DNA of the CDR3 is TGTGCCAGCAGCAAAGCTCGTAGGGGGGGCGAAAGCAATCAGCCCCAGCATTTT. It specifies CASSKARRGGESNQPQHF.

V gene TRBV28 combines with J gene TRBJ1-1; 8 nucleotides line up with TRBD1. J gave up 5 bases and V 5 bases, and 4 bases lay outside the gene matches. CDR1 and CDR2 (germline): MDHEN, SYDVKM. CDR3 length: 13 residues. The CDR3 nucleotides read TGTGCCAGCAGTGGACAGGGAAGGACTGAAGCTTTCTTT. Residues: CASSGQGRTEAFF. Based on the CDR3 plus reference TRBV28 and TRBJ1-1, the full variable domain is DVKVTQSSRYLVKRTGEKVFLECVQDMDHENMFWYRQDPGLGLRLIYFSYDVKMKEKGDIPEGYSVSREKKERFSLILESASTNQTSMYLCASSGQGRTEAFFGQGTRLTVV.

The CDR3 DNA reads TGTGCCAGCAGCGTAGACCTCCGGGGGGGTGGCTACACCTTC. Its protein is CASSVDLRGGGYTF. V and J are TRBV9 and TRBJ1-2, with D possibly being TRBD1 (5 bases). The CDR3 sequence is 14 residues long. The V and J ends lost 0 bases and 7 bases respectively, with 13 bases between them. CDR1 SGDLS and CDR2 YYNGEE come from the germline V gene.

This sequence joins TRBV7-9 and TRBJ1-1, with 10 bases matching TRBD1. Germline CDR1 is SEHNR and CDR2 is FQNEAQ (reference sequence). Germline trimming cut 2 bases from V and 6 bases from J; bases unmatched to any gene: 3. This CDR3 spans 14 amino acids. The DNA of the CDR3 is TGTGCCAGCAGCTTAAGGGACAGGGGCTCTGAAGCTTTCTTT. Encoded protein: CASSLRDRGSEAFF.

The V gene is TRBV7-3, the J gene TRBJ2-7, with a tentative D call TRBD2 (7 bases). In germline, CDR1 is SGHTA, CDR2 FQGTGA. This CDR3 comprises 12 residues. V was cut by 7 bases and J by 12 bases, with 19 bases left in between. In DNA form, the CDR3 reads TGTGCCAGCATCTCGGGGGGACATCGCGGGTACTTC. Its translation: CASISGGHRGYF.

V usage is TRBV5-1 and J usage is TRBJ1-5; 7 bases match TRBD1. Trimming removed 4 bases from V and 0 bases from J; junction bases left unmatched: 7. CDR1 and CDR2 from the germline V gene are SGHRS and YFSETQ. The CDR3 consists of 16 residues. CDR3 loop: CASSEGTVPSNQPQHF. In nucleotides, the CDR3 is TGCGCCAGCAGCGAAGGGACAGTTCCTAGCAATCAGCCCCAGCATTTT. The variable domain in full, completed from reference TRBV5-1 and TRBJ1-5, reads KAGVTQTPRYLIKTRGQQVTLSCSPISGHRSVSWYQQTPGQGLQFLFEYFSETQRNKGNFPGRFSGRQFSNSRSEMNVSTLELGDSALYLCASSEGTVPSNQPQHFGDGTRLSIL.

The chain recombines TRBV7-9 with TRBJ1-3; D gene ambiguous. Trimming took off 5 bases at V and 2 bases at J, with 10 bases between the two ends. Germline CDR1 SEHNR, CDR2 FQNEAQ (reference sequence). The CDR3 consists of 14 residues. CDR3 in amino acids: CASSPNQAGNTIYF. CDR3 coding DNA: TGTGCCAGCAGCCCCAACCAGGCTGGAAACACCATATATTTT.

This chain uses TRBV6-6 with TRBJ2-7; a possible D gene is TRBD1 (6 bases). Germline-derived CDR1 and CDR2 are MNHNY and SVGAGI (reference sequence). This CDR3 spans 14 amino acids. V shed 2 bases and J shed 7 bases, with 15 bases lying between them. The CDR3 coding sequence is TGTGCCAGCAGTTACGGGGTACAGGGTTGGGAGCAGTACTTC. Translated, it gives CASSYGVQGWEQYF.

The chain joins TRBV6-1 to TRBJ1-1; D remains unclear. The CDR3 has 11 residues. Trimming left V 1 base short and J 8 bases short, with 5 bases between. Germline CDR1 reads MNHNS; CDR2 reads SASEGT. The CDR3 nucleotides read TGTGCCAGCAGTGAAGTCAGGGAAGCTTTCTTT. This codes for CASSEVREAFF.

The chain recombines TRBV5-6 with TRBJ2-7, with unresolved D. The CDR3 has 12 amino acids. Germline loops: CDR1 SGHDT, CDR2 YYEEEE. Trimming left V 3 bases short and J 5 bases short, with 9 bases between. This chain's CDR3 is CASSWLTHEQYF. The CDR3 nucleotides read TGTGCCAGCAGCTGGCTTACCCACGAGCAGTACTTC. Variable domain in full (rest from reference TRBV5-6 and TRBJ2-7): DAGVTQSPTHLIKTRGQQVTLRCSPKSGHDTVSWYQQALGQGPQFIFQYYEEEERQRGNFPDRFSGHQFPNYSSELNVNALLLGDSALYLCASSWLTHEQYFGPGTRLTVT.

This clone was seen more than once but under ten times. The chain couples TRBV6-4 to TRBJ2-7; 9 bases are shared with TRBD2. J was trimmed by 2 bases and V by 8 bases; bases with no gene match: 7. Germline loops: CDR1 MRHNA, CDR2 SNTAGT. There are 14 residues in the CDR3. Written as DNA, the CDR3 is TGTGCCAGCCTACAGGCGGGAGGGCCCTACGAGCAGTACTTC. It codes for CASLQAGGPYEQYF.

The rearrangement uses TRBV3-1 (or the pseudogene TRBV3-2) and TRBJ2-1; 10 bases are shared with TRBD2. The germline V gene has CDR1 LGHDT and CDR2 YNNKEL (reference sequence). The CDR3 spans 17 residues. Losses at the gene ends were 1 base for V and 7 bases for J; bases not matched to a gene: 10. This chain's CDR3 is CASSQVGLAGVGNEQFF. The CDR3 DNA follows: TGTGCCAGCAGCCAAGTGGGGCTAGCGGGAGTAGGGAATGAGCAGTTCTTC.

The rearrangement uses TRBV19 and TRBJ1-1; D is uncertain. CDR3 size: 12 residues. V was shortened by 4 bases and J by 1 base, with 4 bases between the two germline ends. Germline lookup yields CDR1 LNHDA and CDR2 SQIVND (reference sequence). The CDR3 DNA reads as TGTGCCAGTAGTACGGGGAACACTGAAGCTTTCTTT. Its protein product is CASSTGNTEAFF.

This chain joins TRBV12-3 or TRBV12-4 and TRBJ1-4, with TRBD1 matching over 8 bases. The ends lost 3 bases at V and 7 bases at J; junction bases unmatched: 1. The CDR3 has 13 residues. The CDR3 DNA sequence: TGTGCCAGCAGTTTGGACAGGGTTGAAAAACTGTTTTTT. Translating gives CASSLDRVEKLFF.

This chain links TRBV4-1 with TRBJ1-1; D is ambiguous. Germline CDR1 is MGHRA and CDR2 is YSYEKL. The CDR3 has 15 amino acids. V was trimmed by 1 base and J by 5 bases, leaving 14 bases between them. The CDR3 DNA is TGCGCCAGCAGCCAAGCTGTCGGGGTCCGGACTGAAGCTTTCTTT. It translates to CASSQAVGVRTEAFF.

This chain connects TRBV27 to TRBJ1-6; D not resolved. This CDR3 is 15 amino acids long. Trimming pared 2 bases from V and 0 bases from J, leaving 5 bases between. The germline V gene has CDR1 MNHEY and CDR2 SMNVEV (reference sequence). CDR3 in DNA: TGTGCCAGCAGTTTAGTGAGCTCCTATAATTCACCCCTCCACTTT. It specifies CASSLVSSYNSPLHF.

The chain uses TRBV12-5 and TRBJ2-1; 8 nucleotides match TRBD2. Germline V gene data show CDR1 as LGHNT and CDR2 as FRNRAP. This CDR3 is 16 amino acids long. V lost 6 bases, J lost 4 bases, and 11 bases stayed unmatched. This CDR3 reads CASGFSGTRGYNEQFF. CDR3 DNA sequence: TGTGCTAGTGGCTTTTCCGGGACTAGAGGTTACAATGAGCAGTTCTTC.

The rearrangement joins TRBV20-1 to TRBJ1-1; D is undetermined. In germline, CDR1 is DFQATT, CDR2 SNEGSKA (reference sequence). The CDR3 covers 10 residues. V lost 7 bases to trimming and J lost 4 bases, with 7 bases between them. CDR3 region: CSVGLTEAFF. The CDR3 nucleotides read TGCAGTGTCGGACTCACTGAAGCTTTCTTT.

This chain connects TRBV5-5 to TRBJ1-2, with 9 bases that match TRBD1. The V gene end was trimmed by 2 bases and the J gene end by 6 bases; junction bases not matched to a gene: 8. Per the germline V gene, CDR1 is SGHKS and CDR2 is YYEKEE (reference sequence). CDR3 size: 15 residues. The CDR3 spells CASSFPLTGGNGYTF. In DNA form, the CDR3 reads TGTGCCAGCAGCTTTCCCCTGACAGGGGGGAATGGCTACACCTTC.

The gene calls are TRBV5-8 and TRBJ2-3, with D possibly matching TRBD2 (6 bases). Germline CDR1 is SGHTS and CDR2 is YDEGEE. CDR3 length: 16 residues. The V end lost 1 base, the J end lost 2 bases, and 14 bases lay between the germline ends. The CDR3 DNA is TGTGCCAGCAGCTTGACAACCGGGAGACTCACAGATACGCAGTATTTT. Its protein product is CASSLTTGRLTDTQYF.

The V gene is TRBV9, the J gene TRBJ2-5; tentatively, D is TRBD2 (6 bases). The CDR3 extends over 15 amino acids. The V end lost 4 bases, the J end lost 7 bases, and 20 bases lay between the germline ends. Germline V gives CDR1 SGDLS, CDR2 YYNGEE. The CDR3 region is CASSPPSSAPGTQYF. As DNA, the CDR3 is TGTGCCAGCAGCCCCCCCTCTAGCGCGCCTGGGACCCAGTACTTC.